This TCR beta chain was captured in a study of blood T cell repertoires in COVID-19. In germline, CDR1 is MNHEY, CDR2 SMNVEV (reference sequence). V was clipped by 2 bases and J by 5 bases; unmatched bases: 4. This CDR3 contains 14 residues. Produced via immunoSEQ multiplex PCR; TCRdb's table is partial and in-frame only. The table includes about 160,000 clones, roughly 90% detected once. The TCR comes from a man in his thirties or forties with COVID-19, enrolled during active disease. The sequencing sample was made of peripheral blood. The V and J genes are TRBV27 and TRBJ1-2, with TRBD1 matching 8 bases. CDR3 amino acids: CASSLVQGAYGYTF. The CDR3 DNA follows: TGTGCCAGCAGTTTAGTGCAGGGGGCATATGGCTACACCTTC.